The clone carrying this TCR beta chain was found a few times. Its matching antigen is unknown. The data were taken from a study of TIL therapy for anti-PD-1-resistant metastatic lung cancer. Study-level information: Tumors carried a median about 1.4 non-synonymous mutations per megabase. Findings and limits, study-wide: TIL cultures after expansion showed higher clonality and lower diversity than baseline tumor (median about 6% vs 30%).

Germline assignment: CDR1 DFQATT and CDR2 SNEGSKA (reference sequence). CDR3 length: 11 residues. V lost 6 bases, J lost 7 bases, and 12 bases lay in between. Time point here: pre-treatment sample, taken before nivolumab and TIL therapy. The tumor samples were excised metastases, mostly pleural nodules or supraclavicular lymph nodes. The immunoSEQ assay was v3. Each library reached about 2 million read pairs, or about 4.5-6.5 million at deep level. The protocol was immunoSEQ multiplex PCR, while the TCRdb copy is restricted to in-frame clones and leaves out a portion. The sample shows tens of thousands of clones, 60% to 85% of them seen only once.

This chain connects TRBV20-1 to TRBJ1-1, with unresolved D. Here the sequenced sample was tumor tissue, taken at baseline. This clonotype originated in a person aged 25-79 years with non-small cell lung cancer. The CDR3 sequence: CSAREWGEAFF. CDR3 sequence (DNA): TGCAGTGCCCGGGAATGGGGTGAAGCTTTCTTT.